This paragraph covers one T cell receptor beta chain sequence. This clone's antigen is unknown. Nothing much larger sits one base from this clone, and base qualities are not available. CDR1 and CDR2, per the germline V gene, are SGHTA and FQGTGA. Including the terminal cysteine and phenylalanine, the CDR3 comprises 15 residues. This entry keeps only the CDR3 DNA: 45 bases, framed from base 1. V lost 2 bases and J lost 0 bases; the stretch between them is 5 bases long. These data come from a study of T cell changes during pregnancy in multiple sclerosis (dated by TCRdb to about 2019). Regarding the research as a whole: Changes in the T cell repertoire over the course of pregnancy were examined in this study in women with multiple sclerosis.

To prepare the library, the immunoSEQ multiplex PCR assay was applied. The clones in this table, taken by TCRdb from immuneACCESS, are in-frame only. Not every clone is retained; where verified, under half of the shortfall comes from an unresolved V gene, and the cause of the rest is unknown. The sample table holds approximately 85,000 clones, of which 94% were seen once. 2.5% of the sample is held by the ten biggest clonotypes. This material consisted of peripheral blood, taken in the third trimester of pregnancy. The chain is made from TRBV7-3 and TRBJ2-6; a confident D gene designation cannot be given. This clonotype was obtained from a female donor with multiple sclerosis, enrolled in a pregnancy study. CDR3 protein: CASSLEISGANVLTF. DNA sequence: TGTGCCAGCAGCTTAGAGATCTCTGGGGCCAACGTCCTGACTTTC. Joined to the reference TRBV7-3 and TRBJ2-6 proteins, this CDR3 gives the full variable domain: GAGVSQTPSNKVTEKGKYVELRCDPISGHTALYWYRQSLGQGPEFLIYFQGTGAADDSGLPNDRFFAVRPEGSVSTLKIQRTERGDSAVYLCASSLEISGANVLTFGAGSRLTVL.